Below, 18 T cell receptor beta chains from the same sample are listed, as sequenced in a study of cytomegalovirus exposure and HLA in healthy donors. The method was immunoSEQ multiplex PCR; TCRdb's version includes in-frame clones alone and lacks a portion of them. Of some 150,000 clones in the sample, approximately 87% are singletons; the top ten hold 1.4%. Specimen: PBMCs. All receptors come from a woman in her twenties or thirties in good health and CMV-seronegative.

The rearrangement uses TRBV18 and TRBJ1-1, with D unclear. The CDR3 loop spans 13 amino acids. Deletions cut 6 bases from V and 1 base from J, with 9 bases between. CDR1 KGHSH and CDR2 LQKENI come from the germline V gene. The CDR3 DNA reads TGTGCCAGCTCCGGAGGAGGGAACACTGAAGCTTTCTTT. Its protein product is CASSGGGNTEAFF.

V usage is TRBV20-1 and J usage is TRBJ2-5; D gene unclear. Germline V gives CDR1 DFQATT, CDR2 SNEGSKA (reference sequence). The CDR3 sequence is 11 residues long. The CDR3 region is CSELRGETQYF. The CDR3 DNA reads TGCAGCGAACTCCGAGGCGAGACCCAGTACTTC.

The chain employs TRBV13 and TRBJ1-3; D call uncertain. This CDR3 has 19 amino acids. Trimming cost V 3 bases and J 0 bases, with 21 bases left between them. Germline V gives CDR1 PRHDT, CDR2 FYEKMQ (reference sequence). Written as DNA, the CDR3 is TGTGCCAGCAGCTTTAGCGGACCCGGTAGGTCCGACTCTGGAAACACCATATATTTT. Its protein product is CASSFSGPGRSDSGNTIYF.

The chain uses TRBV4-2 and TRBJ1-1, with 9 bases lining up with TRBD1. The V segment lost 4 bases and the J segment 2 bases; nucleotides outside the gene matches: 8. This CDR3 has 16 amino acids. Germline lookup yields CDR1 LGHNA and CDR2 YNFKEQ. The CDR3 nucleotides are TGTGCCAGCAGCCGACCGAACAGGGGGCTCAACACTGAAGCTTTCTTT. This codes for CASSRPNRGLNTEAFF.

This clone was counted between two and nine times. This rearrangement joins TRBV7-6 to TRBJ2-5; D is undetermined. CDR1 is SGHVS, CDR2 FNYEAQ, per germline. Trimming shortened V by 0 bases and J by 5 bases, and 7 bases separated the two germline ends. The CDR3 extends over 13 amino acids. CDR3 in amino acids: CASSLAVLETQYF. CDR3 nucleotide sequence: TGTGCCAGCAGCTTAGCCGTCCTGGAGACCCAGTACTTC.

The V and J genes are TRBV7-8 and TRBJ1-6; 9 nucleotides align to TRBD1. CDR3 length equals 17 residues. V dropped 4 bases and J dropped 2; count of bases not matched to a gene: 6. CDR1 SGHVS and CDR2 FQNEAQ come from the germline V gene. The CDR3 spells CASSYSTGGAYNSPLHF. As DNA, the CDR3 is TGTGCCAGCAGCTACTCCACAGGGGGCGCCTATAATTCACCCCTCCACTTT.

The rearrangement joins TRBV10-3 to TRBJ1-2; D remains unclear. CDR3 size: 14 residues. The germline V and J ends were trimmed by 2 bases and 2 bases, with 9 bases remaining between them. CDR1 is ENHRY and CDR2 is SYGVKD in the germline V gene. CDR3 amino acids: CAISETDQNYGYTF. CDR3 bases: TGTGCCATCAGTGAGACAGATCAGAACTATGGCTACACCTTC.

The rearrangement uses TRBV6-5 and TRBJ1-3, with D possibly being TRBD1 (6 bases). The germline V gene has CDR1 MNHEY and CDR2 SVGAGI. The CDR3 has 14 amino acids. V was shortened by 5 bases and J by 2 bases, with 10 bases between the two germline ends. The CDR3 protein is CASSPGQTGNTIYF. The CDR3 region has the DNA TGTGCCAGCAGTCCCGGACAGACTGGAAACACCATATATTTT.

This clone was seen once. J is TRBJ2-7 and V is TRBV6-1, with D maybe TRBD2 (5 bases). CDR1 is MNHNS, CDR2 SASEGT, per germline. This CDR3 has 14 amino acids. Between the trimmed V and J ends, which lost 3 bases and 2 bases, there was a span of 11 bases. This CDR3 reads CASSDQLETYEQYF. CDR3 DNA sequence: TGTGCCAGCAGTGACCAACTAGAAACCTACGAGCAGTACTTC.

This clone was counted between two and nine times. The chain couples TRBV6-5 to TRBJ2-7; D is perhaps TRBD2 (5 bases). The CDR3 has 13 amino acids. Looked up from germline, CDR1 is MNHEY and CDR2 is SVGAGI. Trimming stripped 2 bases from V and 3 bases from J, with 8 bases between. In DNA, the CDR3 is TGTGCCAGCAGTTACAGGGAGTTCTACGAGCAGTACTTC. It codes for CASSYREFYEQYF.

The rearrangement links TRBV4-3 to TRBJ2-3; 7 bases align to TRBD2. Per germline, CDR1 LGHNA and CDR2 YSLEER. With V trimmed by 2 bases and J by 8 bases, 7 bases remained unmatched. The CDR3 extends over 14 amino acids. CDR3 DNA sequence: TGCGCCAGCAGCCAATCTAGCGGTGAGGGTACGCAGTATTTT. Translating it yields CASSQSSGEGTQYF.

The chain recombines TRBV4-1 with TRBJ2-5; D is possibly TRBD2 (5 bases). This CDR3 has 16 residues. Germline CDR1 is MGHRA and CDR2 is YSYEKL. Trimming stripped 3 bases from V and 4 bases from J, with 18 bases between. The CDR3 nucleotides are TGCGCCAGCAGCCACCCCCCCCCAGCGGCAGGAGAGACCCAGTACTTC. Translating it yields CASSHPPPAAGETQYF.

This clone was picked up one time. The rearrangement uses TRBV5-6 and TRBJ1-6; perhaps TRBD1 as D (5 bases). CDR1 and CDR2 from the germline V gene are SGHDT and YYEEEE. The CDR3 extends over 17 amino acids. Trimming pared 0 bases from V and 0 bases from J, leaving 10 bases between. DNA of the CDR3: TGTGCCAGCAGCTTGGCGACAGAAGGCTCCTATAATTCACCCCTCCACTTT. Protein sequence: CASSLATEGSYNSPLHF.

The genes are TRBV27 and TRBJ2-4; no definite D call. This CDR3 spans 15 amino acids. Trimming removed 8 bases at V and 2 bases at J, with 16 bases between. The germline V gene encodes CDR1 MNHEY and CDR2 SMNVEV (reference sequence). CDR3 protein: CASCIPQEPKNIQYF. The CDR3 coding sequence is TGTGCCAGCTGCATCCCTCAGGAACCCAAAAACATTCAGTACTTC.

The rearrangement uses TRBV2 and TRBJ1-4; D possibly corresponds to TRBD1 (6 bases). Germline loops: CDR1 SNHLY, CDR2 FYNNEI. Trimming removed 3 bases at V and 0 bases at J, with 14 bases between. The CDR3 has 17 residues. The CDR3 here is CASSDNRVGPTNEKLFF. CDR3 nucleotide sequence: TGTGCCAGCAGTGACAACAGGGTTGGACCAACTAATGAAAAACTGTTTTTT.

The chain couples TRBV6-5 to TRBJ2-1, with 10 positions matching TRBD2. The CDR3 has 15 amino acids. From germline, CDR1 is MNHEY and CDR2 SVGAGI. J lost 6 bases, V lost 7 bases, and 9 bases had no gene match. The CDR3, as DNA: TGTGCCAGCAATCGGAATGGACTAGCGGCCAATGAGCAGTTCTTC. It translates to CASNRNGLAANEQFF.

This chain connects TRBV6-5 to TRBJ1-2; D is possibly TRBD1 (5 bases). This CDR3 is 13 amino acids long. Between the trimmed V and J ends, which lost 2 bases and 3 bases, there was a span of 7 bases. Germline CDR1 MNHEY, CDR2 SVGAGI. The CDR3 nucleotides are TGTGCCAGCAGTTACGCGGGGGACTATGGCTACACCTTC. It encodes CASSYAGDYGYTF.

The CDR3 sequence is CASSHTLAGEQFF. CDR3 sequence (DNA): TGTGCCAGCAGCCATACATTAGCGGGGGAGCAGTTCTTC. The V gene is TRBV4-2, the J gene TRBJ2-1; 8 bases are a match to TRBD2. Germline lookup yields CDR1 LGHNA and CDR2 YNFKEQ. V was clipped by 3 bases and J by 10 bases; unmatched bases: 5. This CDR3 comprises 13 residues.